Many counts were recorded for the clone carrying this TCR beta chain. TCR beta CDR3 regions were amplified from RNA. HTBI primers were employed in a first-round RT-PCR of the TCR CDR3. One entry per CDR3 protein results from TCRdb running MiXCR on the multiplex PCR reads. The table lists some 720,000 distinct CDR3 sequences, about a sixth of them singletons, with 8.4% in the top ten. This entry is derived from a study of T cells in Graves' hyperthyroidism and ophthalmopathy. With V trimmed by 0 bases and J by 5 bases, 7 bases remained unmatched. From germline, CDR1 is LGHDT and CDR2 YNNKEL (reference sequence). This CDR3 is built from 16 residues.

The sequenced sample consisted of blood. This TCR was sampled from a man aged 18 to 29 with Graves' hyperthyroidism. The J gene is TRBJ2-5, the V gene TRBV3-1; 9 nucleotides match TRBD2. CDR3 nucleotide sequence: TGTGCCAGCAGCCAAGAGATAGCGGGAGATCTGGAGACCCAGTACTTC. This translates into CASSQEIAGDLETQYF.